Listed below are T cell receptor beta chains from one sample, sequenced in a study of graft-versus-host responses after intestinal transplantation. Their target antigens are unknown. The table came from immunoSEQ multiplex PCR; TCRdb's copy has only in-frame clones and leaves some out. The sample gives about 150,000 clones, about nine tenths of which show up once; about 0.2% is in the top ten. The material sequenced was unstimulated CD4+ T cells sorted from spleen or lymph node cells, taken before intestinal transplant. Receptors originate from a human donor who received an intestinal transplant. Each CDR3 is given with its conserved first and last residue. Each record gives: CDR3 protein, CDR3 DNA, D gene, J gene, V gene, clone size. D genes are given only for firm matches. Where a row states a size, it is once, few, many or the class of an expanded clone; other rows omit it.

cdr3_aa: CASSLSMVTYEQYF
cdr3_nt: TGTGCCAGCAGCTTAAGTATGGTTACCTACGAGCAGTACTTC
d_call: .
j_call: TRBJ2-7
v_call: TRBV7-2
clone_size: once

cdr3_aa: CASSSSEQYF
cdr3_nt: TGCGCCAGCAGTTCTTCCGAGCAGTACTTC
d_call: .
j_call: TRBJ2-7
v_call: TRBV5-1
clone_size: .

cdr3_aa: CASSYQLTGSNQPQHF
cdr3_nt: TGTGCCAGCAGTTACCAATTGACAGGGAGCAATCAGCCCCAGCATTTT
d_call: TRBD1
j_call: TRBJ1-5
v_call: TRBV6-6
clone_size: .

cdr3_aa: CASSPRQGLGAFF
cdr3_nt: TGTGCCAGTAGTCCGAGACAGGGTTTGGGAGCTTTCTTT
d_call: TRBD1
j_call: TRBJ1-1
v_call: TRBV19
clone_size: .

cdr3_aa: CASSKGCVTYEQYF
cdr3_nt: TGTGCCAGCAGCAAAGGCTGCGTAACCTACGAGCAGTACTTC
d_call: .
j_call: TRBJ2-7
v_call: TRBV21-1
clone_size: .

cdr3_aa: CASSLGSSGGTDTQYF
cdr3_nt: TGTGCCAGCAGCTTGGGGAGTAGCGGGGGCACAGATACGCAGTATTTT
d_call: TRBD2
j_call: TRBJ2-3
v_call: TRBV5-4
clone_size: .

cdr3_aa: CASSVRGLRHTEAFF
cdr3_nt: TGCGCCAGCAGCGTTAGAGGGCTGCGGCACACTGAAGCTTTCTTT
d_call: .
j_call: TRBJ1-1
v_call: TRBV5-1
clone_size: .

cdr3_aa: CASSQVGRVRSTEAFF
cdr3_nt: TGTGCCAGCAGCCAAGTTGGTCGGGTACGAAGCACTGAAGCTTTCTTT
d_call: .
j_call: TRBJ1-1
v_call: TRBV14
clone_size: .

cdr3_aa: CAWDLVRTSGNTDTQYF
cdr3_nt: TGTGCCTGGGACCTAGTTCGTACTAGCGGGAATACAGATACGCAGTATTTT
d_call: TRBD2
j_call: TRBJ2-3
v_call: TRBV30
clone_size: .

cdr3_aa: CATNIGTKLVETQYF
cdr3_nt: TGTGCCACGAACATCGGGACAAAATTAGTGGAGACCCAGTACTTC
d_call: .
j_call: TRBJ2-5
v_call: TRBV27
clone_size: .

cdr3_aa: CASSRDTPNTEAFF
cdr3_nt: TGTGCCAGCAGCCGCGATACTCCGAACACTGAAGCTTTCTTT
d_call: .
j_call: TRBJ1-1
v_call: TRBV28
clone_size: .

cdr3_aa: CASSFRRLDRSNEQFF
cdr3_nt: TGTGCCAGCAGCTTTCGACGGCTAGACCGCTCCAATGAGCAGTTCTTC
d_call: .
j_call: TRBJ2-1
v_call: TRBV7-2
clone_size: .

cdr3_aa: CASSLGPGGSSYEQYF
cdr3_nt: TGTGCCAGCAGTTTGGGTCCGGGGGGCAGCTCCTACGAGCAGTACTTC
d_call: .
j_call: TRBJ2-7
v_call: TRBV28
clone_size: .

cdr3_aa: CGVESSYNEQFF
cdr3_nt: TGTGGGGTCGAGAGCTCCTACAATGAGCAGTTCTTC
d_call: .
j_call: TRBJ2-1
v_call: TRBV19
clone_size: .

cdr3_aa: CASSLPASGSYEQYF
cdr3_nt: TGTGCCAGCAGTCTGCCGGCTAGCGGGAGCTACGAGCAGTACTTC
d_call: TRBD2
j_call: TRBJ2-7
v_call: TRBV28
clone_size: .

cdr3_aa: CASSRQHPSREQFF
cdr3_nt: TGTGCCAGCAGCCGACAGCACCCTAGTCGTGAGCAGTTCTTC
d_call: .
j_call: TRBJ2-1
v_call: TRBV14
clone_size: .

cdr3_aa: CASSAVRDSLLHF
cdr3_nt: TGTGCCAGCAGTGCTGTCCGGGACAGCTTGTTACATTTT
d_call: TRBD1
j_call: TRBJ1-5
v_call: TRBV27
clone_size: .

cdr3_aa: CASSPLTGGETQYF
cdr3_nt: TGTGCCAGCAGCCCCTTGACAGGGGGGGAGACCCAGTACTTC
d_call: TRBD1
j_call: TRBJ2-5
v_call: TRBV6-5
clone_size: .

cdr3_aa: CASSLDGRTGGNEQFF
cdr3_nt: TGCGCCAGCAGCTTGGATGGTCGGACAGGGGGGAATGAGCAGTTCTTC
d_call: TRBD1
j_call: TRBJ2-1
v_call: TRBV5-1
clone_size: .

cdr3_aa: CASSLGTPSSGNTIYF
cdr3_nt: TGTGCCAGCAGCTTGGGGACACCGAGCTCTGGAAACACCATATATTTT
d_call: .
j_call: TRBJ1-3
v_call: TRBV7-3
clone_size: .

cdr3_aa: CAWREILSSVPSYGYTF
cdr3_nt: TGTGCCTGGAGGGAGATTTTATCCTCCGTTCCTAGCTATGGCTACACCTTC
d_call: .
j_call: TRBJ1-2
v_call: TRBV30
clone_size: .

cdr3_aa: CASSPRQGVTSGSSDTQYF
cdr3_nt: TGTGCCAGCTCACCACGACAGGGCGTAACTAGCGGGAGCTCAGATACGCAGTATTTT
d_call: TRBD2
j_call: TRBJ2-3
v_call: TRBV18
clone_size: .

cdr3_aa: CASIRAAYQPQHF
cdr3_nt: TGTGCCAGCATCAGGGCGGCCTATCAGCCCCAGCATTTT
d_call: .
j_call: TRBJ1-5
v_call: TRBV28
clone_size: .

cdr3_aa: CASSLTGTSYEQYF
cdr3_nt: TGTGCCAGCAGCTTAACCGGGACTAGCTACGAGCAGTACTTC
d_call: TRBD2
j_call: TRBJ2-7
v_call: TRBV7-9
clone_size: .

cdr3_aa: CASSYEVGRNNEKLFF
cdr3_nt: TGTGCCAGCAGTTACGAGGTTGGCCGGAATAATGAAAAACTGTTTTTT
d_call: .
j_call: TRBJ1-4
v_call: TRBV6-5
clone_size: .

cdr3_aa: CASSEATGVNEKLFF
cdr3_nt: TGTGCCAGCAGTGAAGCCACAGGGGTAAATGAAAAACTGTTTTTT
d_call: TRBD1
j_call: TRBJ1-4
v_call: TRBV25-1
clone_size: .

cdr3_aa: CASSLTSGTIQFF
cdr3_nt: TGTGCCAGCAGCTTGACTAGCGGGACGATACAGTTCTTC
d_call: TRBD2
j_call: TRBJ2-1
v_call: TRBV11-2
clone_size: .

cdr3_aa: CASSETHSNQPQHF
cdr3_nt: TGTGCCAGCAGTGAAACACATAGCAATCAGCCCCAGCATTTT
d_call: .
j_call: TRBJ1-5
v_call: TRBV6-1
clone_size: .

cdr3_aa: CASSVRRAYSYEQYF
cdr3_nt: TGTGCCAGCAGTGTTCGGCGGGCTTATTCCTACGAGCAGTACTTC
d_call: .
j_call: TRBJ2-7
v_call: TRBV6-1
clone_size: .

cdr3_aa: CASSGHSDTEAFF
cdr3_nt: TGTGCCAGCTCAGGCCACAGCGACACTGAAGCTTTCTTT
d_call: .
j_call: TRBJ1-1
v_call: TRBV18
clone_size: once

cdr3_aa: CASSYESPTNTGELFF
cdr3_nt: TGTGCCAGCAGTTACGAAAGCCCGACGAACACCGGGGAGCTGTTTTTT
d_call: .
j_call: TRBJ2-2
v_call: TRBV6-5
clone_size: .

cdr3_aa: CASRMQGVNEKLFF
cdr3_nt: TGCGCCAGCCGCATGCAGGGTGTTAATGAAAAACTGTTTTTT
d_call: .
j_call: TRBJ1-4
v_call: TRBV5-1
clone_size: .

cdr3_aa: CASSSQGIGGEKLFF
cdr3_nt: TGTGCCAGCAGTTCTCAGGGCATCGGCGGTGAAAAACTGTTTTTT
d_call: .
j_call: TRBJ1-4
v_call: TRBV6-5
clone_size: .

cdr3_aa: CASGFFTTGRGRETQYF
cdr3_nt: TGTGCTAGTGGTTTCTTTACTACAGGGCGGGGGCGAGAGACCCAGTACTTC
d_call: .
j_call: TRBJ2-5
v_call: TRBV12-5
clone_size: .

cdr3_aa: CASSFLLPAYEQYF
cdr3_nt: TGTGCCAGCAGCTTCTTACTGCCTGCCTACGAGCAGTACTTC
d_call: .
j_call: TRBJ2-7
v_call: TRBV7-8
clone_size: .

cdr3_aa: CASSLDTINTGELFF
cdr3_nt: TGTGCCAGCAGCTTAGATACTATAAACACCGGGGAGCTGTTTTTT
d_call: .
j_call: TRBJ2-2
v_call: TRBV11-2
clone_size: .

cdr3_aa: CASSPRTSVNEQFF
cdr3_nt: TGTGCCAGCAGCCCACGGACTAGCGTCAATGAGCAGTTCTTC
d_call: TRBD2
j_call: TRBJ2-1
v_call: TRBV7-3
clone_size: .

cdr3_aa: CASSVRGLAGIYNEQFF
cdr3_nt: TGTGCCAGCAGCGTAAGGGGACTAGCGGGAATCTACAATGAGCAGTTCTTC
d_call: TRBD2
j_call: TRBJ2-1
v_call: TRBV9
clone_size: .

cdr3_aa: CASSPGQGGSYNSPLHF
cdr3_nt: TGCGCCAGCAGCCCGGGACAGGGAGGATCCTATAATTCACCCCTCCACTTT
d_call: TRBD1
j_call: TRBJ1-6
v_call: TRBV5-1
clone_size: .

cdr3_aa: CSVARVTGQVGKAFF
cdr3_nt: TGCAGCGTTGCAAGGGTGACCGGCCAGGTGGGAAAAGCTTTCTTT
d_call: .
j_call: TRBJ1-1
v_call: TRBV29-1
clone_size: .

cdr3_aa: CASSLRASSSYEQYF
cdr3_nt: TGTGCCAGCAGCTTACGCGCTAGCAGCTCCTACGAGCAGTACTTC
d_call: .
j_call: TRBJ2-7
v_call: TRBV7-8
clone_size: .

cdr3_aa: CASSLGGTGGGDTQYF
cdr3_nt: TGTGCCAGCAGCTTGGGAGGGACGGGAGGGGGAGATACGCAGTATTTT
d_call: TRBD2
j_call: TRBJ2-3
v_call: TRBV5-4
clone_size: once

cdr3_aa: CASYGQGSTDTQYF
cdr3_nt: TGTGCCAGCTATGGACAGGGGAGCACAGATACGCAGTATTTT
d_call: TRBD1
j_call: TRBJ2-3
v_call: TRBV18
clone_size: once

cdr3_aa: CSAFGTSGRQETQYF
cdr3_nt: TGCAGCGCTTTCGGGACTAGCGGGAGGCAAGAGACCCAGTACTTC
d_call: TRBD2
j_call: TRBJ2-5
v_call: TRBV29-1
clone_size: .

cdr3_aa: CASSFRTSYEQYF
cdr3_nt: TGTGCCAGCAGTTTCAGAACCTCCTACGAGCAGTACTTC
d_call: .
j_call: TRBJ2-7
v_call: TRBV28
clone_size: .

cdr3_aa: CASSQDSGADTQYF
cdr3_nt: TGCGCCAGCAGCCAAGATAGCGGGGCAGATACGCAGTATTTT
d_call: TRBD2
j_call: TRBJ2-3
v_call: TRBV4-3
clone_size: .

cdr3_aa: CASSRQANQPQHF
cdr3_nt: TGTGCCAGCAGCCGACAGGCTAATCAGCCCCAGCATTTT
d_call: .
j_call: TRBJ1-5
v_call: TRBV6-5
clone_size: .

cdr3_aa: CASSDGTQSRGTGELFF
cdr3_nt: TGTGCCAGCAGTGATGGGACGCAAAGCCGTGGCACCGGGGAGCTGTTTTTT
d_call: .
j_call: TRBJ2-2
v_call: TRBV6-1
clone_size: .

cdr3_aa: CASSRRQGRDTEAFF
cdr3_nt: TGTGCCAGCAGCCGAAGACAGGGGAGGGACACTGAAGCTTTCTTT
d_call: TRBD1
j_call: TRBJ1-1
v_call: TRBV7-9
clone_size: .

cdr3_aa: CASSRRDAAYEQYF
cdr3_nt: TGCGCCAGCAGCCGCCGGGACGCAGCCTACGAGCAGTACTTC
d_call: .
j_call: TRBJ2-7
v_call: TRBV5-1
clone_size: .

cdr3_aa: CAWSVEGTAMNTEAFF
cdr3_nt: TGTGCCTGGAGTGTAGAAGGGACAGCAATGAACACTGAAGCTTTCTTT
d_call: TRBD1
j_call: TRBJ1-1
v_call: TRBV30
clone_size: .

cdr3_aa: CASSLVETQYF
cdr3_nt: TGCGCCAGCAGCTTGGTGGAGACCCAGTACTTC
d_call: .
j_call: TRBJ2-5
v_call: TRBV5-1
clone_size: few

cdr3_aa: CSVRQGPSGNTIYF
cdr3_nt: TGCAGCGTTAGGCAGGGACCCTCTGGAAACACCATATATTTT
d_call: .
j_call: TRBJ1-3
v_call: TRBV29-1
clone_size: .

cdr3_aa: CASSIEGNIQYF
cdr3_nt: TGTGCCAGTAGTATAGAGGGAAACATTCAGTACTTC
d_call: .
j_call: TRBJ2-4
v_call: TRBV19
clone_size: once

cdr3_aa: CASSRGTGMNQPQHF
cdr3_nt: TGTGCCAGTTCCCGGGGGACAGGAATGAATCAGCCCCAGCATTTT
d_call: TRBD1
j_call: TRBJ1-5
v_call: TRBV19
clone_size: .

cdr3_aa: CAWSVTNEAFF
cdr3_nt: TGTGCCTGGAGTGTGACAAATGAAGCTTTCTTT
d_call: .
j_call: TRBJ1-1
v_call: TRBV30
clone_size: .

cdr3_aa: CASSFNLDRMNTEAFF
cdr3_nt: TGCGCCAGCAGCTTTAATCTGGACAGGATGAACACTGAAGCTTTCTTT
d_call: TRBD1
j_call: TRBJ1-1
v_call: TRBV5-1
clone_size: .

cdr3_aa: CASSVLIATDSPLHF
cdr3_nt: TGTGCCAGCAGTGTACTAATAGCGACGGACTCACCCCTCCACTTT
d_call: .
j_call: TRBJ1-6
v_call: TRBV28
clone_size: .

cdr3_aa: CASSVGRAKNIQYF
cdr3_nt: TGTGCCAGCAGCGTGGGGAGGGCCAAAAACATTCAGTACTTC
d_call: .
j_call: TRBJ2-4
v_call: TRBV5-6
clone_size: once